The 10 T cell receptor beta chains below come from one sample, sequenced in a study of cytomegalovirus exposure and HLA in healthy donors. Primers: 60 Vbeta forward and 13 Jbeta reverse. Assay used: immunoSEQ multiplex PCR; TCRdb lists only in-frame clones, some missing. In total, the table holds under 200,000 clones. What was sequenced was PBMCs. The receptor set was obtained from a man aged 25 to 45 in good health and CMV-seronegative.

V usage is TRBV15 and J usage is TRBJ2-1; TRBD1 matches at 7 bases. CDR3 length equals 16 residues. With V trimmed by 5 bases and J by 7 bases, 14 bases remained unmatched. Germline CDR1 LNHNV, CDR2 YYDKDF (reference sequence). The CDR3 DNA is TGTGCCACCAGCGGGTTCAACGGACAGGTGGGGAATGAGCAGTTCTTC. It codes for CATSGFNGQVGNEQFF. Drawing the rest from reference TRBV15 and TRBJ2-1, the complete variable domain is DAMVIQNPRYQVTQFGKPVTLSCSQTLNHNVMYWYQQKSSQAPKLLFHYYDKDFNNEADTPDNFQSRRPNTSFCFLDIRSPGLGDTAMYLCATSGFNGQVGNEQFFGPGTRLTVL.

The chain carries TRBV7-3 and TRBJ2-1; D unresolved. The ends were cut back, 2 bases at V and 7 bases at J, with 9 bases in the middle. The CDR3 is 13 amino acids. Germline-derived CDR1 and CDR2 are SGHTA and FQGTGA. CDR3 amino acids: CASSLLAPNEQFF. In DNA form, the CDR3 reads TGTGCCAGCAGCTTATTGGCTCCAAATGAGCAGTTCTTC.

The genes are TRBV28 and TRBJ1-1; D gene ambiguous. The length of the CDR3 is 12 residues. The V and J ends lost 1 base and 10 bases respectively, with 10 bases between them. CDR1 is MDHEN, CDR2 SYDVKM, per germline. CDR3 nucleotides: TGTGCCAGCAGTTTATTCAGTGCAGGAGCTTTCTTT. Translation gives CASSLFSAGAFF.

The chain carries TRBV20-1 and TRBJ2-1, with no clear D. V dropped 5 bases and J dropped 9 bases, with 8 bases sitting between them. CDR3 length: 10 amino acids. CDR1 and CDR2 from the germline V gene are DFQATT and SNEGSKA (reference sequence). The CDR3 sequence: CSASEAEQFF. The CDR3 DNA sequence: TGCAGTGCTTCAGAGGCTGAGCAGTTCTTC.

The chain combines TRBV10-3 with TRBJ2-7, with TRBD2 matching 9 bases. J lost 2 bases, V lost 10 bases, and 12 bases had no gene match. The CDR3 sequence is 15 residues long. Germline values: CDR1 ENHRY, CDR2 SYGVKD. For the CDR3, the DNA is TGTGCCACCACAGGGACAGCTAGCGGGACCTACGAGCAGTACTTC. Translation gives CATTGTASGTYEQYF.

The rearrangement links TRBV28 to TRBJ1-4; 7 nucleotides match TRBD1. Germline CDR1 MDHEN, CDR2 SYDVKM. The junction had 6 bases not matched to a gene; V was cut back by 2 bases and J by 12 bases. The CDR3 has 13 amino acids. For the CDR3, the DNA is TGTGCCAGCAGTTTACTCGGGCAGGGGGAACTGTTTTTT. Translated: CASSLLGQGELFF. Based on the CDR3 plus reference TRBV28 and TRBJ1-4, the full variable domain is DVKVTQSSRYLVKRTGEKVFLECVQDMDHENMFWYRQDPGLGLRLIYFSYDVKMKEKGDIPEGYSVSREKKERFSLILESASTNQTSMYLCASSLLGQGELFFGSGTQLSVL.

This chain uses TRBV15 with TRBJ2-1, with TRBD2 matching over 12 bases. J was trimmed by 4 bases and V by 0 bases; bases with no gene match: 4. The CDR3 runs 17 residues. Germline V CDR1 and CDR2: LNHNV, YYDKDF (reference sequence). CDR3 bases: TGTGCCACCAGCAGAGATTTGACTAGCGGGGGTTACAATGAGCAGTTCTTC. Translating gives CATSRDLTSGGYNEQFF.

The rearrangement joins TRBV5-5 to TRBJ1-2, with TRBD1 as a possible D gene (5 bases). V lost 2 bases and J lost 5, with 16 bases in between. There are 15 residues in the CDR3. The germline CDR1 and CDR2 sequences are SGHKS and YYEKEE (reference sequence). The CDR3 region has the DNA TGTGCCAGCAGCTTAGAGCTTCGACAGATATATGGCTACACCTTC. Translating it yields CASSLELRQIYGYTF.

This rearrangement joins TRBV11-2 to TRBJ2-1, with 7 bases identical to TRBD2. This CDR3 comprises 15 residues. Looked up from germline, CDR1 is SGHAT and CDR2 is FQNNGV. V was pared by 2 bases and J by 9 bases, with 10 bases of the junction left unmatched. DNA of the CDR3: TGTGCCAGCAGCTTATTAGCGGGCCTACGGGGTGAGCAGTTCTTC. It translates to CASSLLAGLRGEQFF. The whole variable domain, remainder taken from reference TRBV11-2 and TRBJ2-1, is EAGVAQSPRYKIIEKRQSVAFWCNPISGHATLYWYQQILGQGPKLLIQFQNNGVVDDSQLPKDRFSAERLKGVDSTLKIQPAKLEDSAVYLCASSLLAGLRGEQFFGPGTRLTVL.

The rearrangement joins TRBV28 to TRBJ1-1; D perhaps matches TRBD1 (6 bases). Trimming took 4 bases from V and 4 from J, leaving 19 bases between them. Germline CDR1 reads MDHEN; CDR2 reads SYDVKM. This CDR3 is 16 amino acids long. The CDR3 bases are TGTGCCAGCAGTTCCCTGACAGGACCCCTGGGCACTGAAGCTTTCTTT. The encoded protein is CASSSLTGPLGTEAFF.